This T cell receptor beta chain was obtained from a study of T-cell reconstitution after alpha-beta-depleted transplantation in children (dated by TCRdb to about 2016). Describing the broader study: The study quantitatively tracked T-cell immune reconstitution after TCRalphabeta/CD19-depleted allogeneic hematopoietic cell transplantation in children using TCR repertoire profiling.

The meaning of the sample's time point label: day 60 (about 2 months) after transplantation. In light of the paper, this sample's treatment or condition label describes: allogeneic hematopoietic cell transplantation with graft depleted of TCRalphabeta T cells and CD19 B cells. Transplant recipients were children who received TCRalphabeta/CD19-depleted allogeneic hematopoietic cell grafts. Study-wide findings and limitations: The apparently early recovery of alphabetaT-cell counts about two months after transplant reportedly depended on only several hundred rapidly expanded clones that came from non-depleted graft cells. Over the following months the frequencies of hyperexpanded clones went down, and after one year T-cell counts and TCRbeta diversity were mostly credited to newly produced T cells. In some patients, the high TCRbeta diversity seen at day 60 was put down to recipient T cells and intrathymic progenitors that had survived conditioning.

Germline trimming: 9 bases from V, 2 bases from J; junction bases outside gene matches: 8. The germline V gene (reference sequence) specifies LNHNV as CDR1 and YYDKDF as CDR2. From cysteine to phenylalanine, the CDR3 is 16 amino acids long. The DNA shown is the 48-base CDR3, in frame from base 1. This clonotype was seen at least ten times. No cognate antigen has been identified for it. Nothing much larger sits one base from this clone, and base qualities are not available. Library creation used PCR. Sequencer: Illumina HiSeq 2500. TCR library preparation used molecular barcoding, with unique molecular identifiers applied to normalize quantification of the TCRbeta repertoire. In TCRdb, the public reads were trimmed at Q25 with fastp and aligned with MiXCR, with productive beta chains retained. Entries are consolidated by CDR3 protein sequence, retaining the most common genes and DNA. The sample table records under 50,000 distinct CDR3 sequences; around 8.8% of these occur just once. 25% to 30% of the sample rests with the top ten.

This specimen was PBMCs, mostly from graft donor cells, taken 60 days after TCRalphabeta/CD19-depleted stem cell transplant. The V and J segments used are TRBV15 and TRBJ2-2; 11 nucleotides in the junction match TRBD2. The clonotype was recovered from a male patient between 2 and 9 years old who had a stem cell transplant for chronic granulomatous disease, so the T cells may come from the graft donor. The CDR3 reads CATKSGTSGNTGELFF. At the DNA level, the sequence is TGTGCCACTAAATCCGGGACTAGCGGTAACACCGGGGAGCTGTTTTTT.